This T cell receptor (beta chain) was recorded in a study of cytomegalovirus exposure and HLA in healthy donors. The assay was immunoSEQ multiplex PCR, and TCRdb's table has in-frame clones only and misses some. The profile shows 120,000 or so clones, roughly 90% of them singletons. Trimming took off 5 bases at V and 5 bases at J, with 12 bases between the two ends. This CDR3 has 13 residues. Looked up from germline, CDR1 is LNHDA and CDR2 is SQIVND (reference sequence). Donors came from a validation cohort of 95 to 150 subjects, distinct from the first 666-subject cohort. With regard to this clone: The target antigen is unknown.

Findings and caveats of the study: Rare sequences made up most TCRs, while some public TCRs were found in many donors. Investigators reported around 150 TCR beta chains as tied to cytomegalovirus. Confirmation in vitro established that a few CMV-associated chains were specific for CMV antigens.

The rearrangement uses TRBV19 and TRBJ2-5; no clear D gene. The clonotype was recovered from a young woman in good health and CMV-seronegative. The source material was PBMCs. In DNA form, the CDR3 reads TGTGCCAGTAGTTCCGACTCTTGGGAGACCCAGTACTTC. Translating gives CASSSDSWETQYF.